The next 10 T cell receptor beta chains were all read from a single sample in a study of response to subunit inactivated influenza vaccine. MiXCR was run by TCRdb on the RT-PCR reads, yielding one entry per CDR3 protein. The sample yields roughly 670,000 distinct CDR3 sequences, around 15% seen once. Sequenced here: PBMCs from blood, sampled 14 to 15 days before vaccination. The origin of the receptors is a man between 45 and 60 years old who received an inactivated influenza vaccine.

The V call is TRBV29-1, the J call TRBJ2-1; no firm D call. V shed 5 bases and J shed 4 bases, with 6 bases lying between them. CDR3 size: 11 residues. Germline CDR1 is SQVTM and CDR2 is ANQGSEA. The CDR3 region is CSVYNYNEQFF. The CDR3 DNA sequence: TGCAGCGTTTACAATTACAATGAGCAGTTCTTC.

The CDR3 bases are TGTGCCAGCACTCAGACAGGGAACACTGAAGCTTTCTTT. Its protein product is CASTQTGNTEAFF. V gene TRBV6-1 combines with J gene TRBJ1-1; possibly TRBD1 for D (6 bases). Trimming cost V 7 bases and J 1 base, with 10 bases left between them. Looked up from germline, CDR1 is MNHNS and CDR2 is SASEGT. This CDR3 has 13 amino acids.

This clonotype was seen a few times. The chain joins TRBV5-5 to TRBJ2-5; D is uncertain. V gave up 3 bases and J gave up 5 bases, with 17 bases separating them. CDR1 is SGHKS and CDR2 is YYEKEE in the germline V gene (reference sequence). The CDR3 has 15 amino acids. The CDR3 sequence: CASSSDTTGRETQYF. The DNA for the CDR3 is TGTGCCAGCAGCTCCGACACCACGGGTCGGGAGACCCAGTACTTC.

A few counts support this clonotype. The J gene is TRBJ2-6, the V gene TRBV15; 11 bases agree with TRBD1. This CDR3 region has 16 residues. Germline V gene data show CDR1 as LNHNV and CDR2 as YYDKDF (reference sequence). The ends lost 8 bases at V and 1 base at J; junction bases unmatched: 4. CDR3 in amino acids: CATGQGALSGANVLTF. CDR3 DNA sequence: TGTGCCACCGGACAGGGGGCCCTATCTGGGGCCAACGTCCTGACTTTC.

This clonotype appeared a few times. The gene calls are TRBV6-1 and TRBJ1-2, with D tentatively TRBD1 (5 bases). Germline lookup yields CDR1 MNHNS and CDR2 SASEGT. Between the trimmed V and J ends, which lost 6 bases and 1 base, there was a span of 9 bases. CDR3 length: 13 residues. Here the CDR3 reads CASRRTNNYGYTF. CDR3 DNA: TGTGCCAGCAGAAGGACAAATAACTATGGCTACACCTTC.

This clonotype was seen repeatedly, ten times or more. This sequence joins TRBV29-1 and TRBJ1-1; 7 bases match TRBD1. Germline V gene lookup returns CDR1 SQVTM and CDR2 ANQGSEA. V lost 2 bases to trimming and J lost 10 bases; unmatched junction nucleotides: 7. The CDR3 sequence is 12 residues long. CDR3 nucleotide sequence: TGCAGCGTTGAATTAGGGGGCACTAGAGCTTTCTTT. It codes for CSVELGGTRAFF.

The chain carries TRBV6-1 and TRBJ1-2; TRBD1 is a possible D gene (6 bases). Germline loops: CDR1 MNHNS, CDR2 SASEGT. The V end was cut by 6 bases, the J end by 1 base, with 24 bases between. CDR3 length: 18 residues. CDR3 residues: CASRSGASGVGFNYGYTF. DNA for the CDR3: TGTGCCAGCAGGTCAGGGGCCTCCGGTGTGGGGTTTAACTATGGCTACACCTTC.

The chain has TRBV11-2 and TRBJ2-3; 8 bases are shared with TRBD2. CDR1 is SGHAT and CDR2 is FQNNGV in the germline V gene. This CDR3 is built from 18 residues. With 3 bases clipped from V and 4 bases from J, the junction kept 15 bases outside the gene matches. The CDR3 sequence: CASSFVHGGRSGADTQYF. CDR3 bases: TGTGCCAGCAGCTTCGTTCACGGCGGGAGGTCAGGGGCAGATACGCAGTATTTT.

The V and J genes are TRBV5-1 and TRBJ2-5; the D gene is possibly TRBD2 (5 bases). The CDR3 has 15 residues. Deletions cut 2 bases from V and 2 bases from J, with 13 bases between. Germline V gene lookup returns CDR1 SGHRS and CDR2 YFSETQ. CDR3: CASSLQRPGQETQYF. CDR3 nucleotide sequence: TGCGCCAGCAGCTTACAGCGTCCGGGGCAAGAGACCCAGTACTTC.

The chain couples TRBV6-1 to TRBJ2-1; TRBD2 aligns across 16 bases. V was pared by 4 bases and J by 9 bases, with 12 bases of the junction left unmatched. CDR3 length: 18 residues. The germline gives CDR1 MNHNS, CDR2 SASEGT. CDR3 bases: TGTGCCAGCAGTGGGAACGCGGGACTAGCGGGGGGGCGAGGTGAGCAGTTCTTC. It specifies CASSGNAGLAGGRGEQFF.